A single sample gave rise to the 28 T cell receptor beta chains below, sequenced in a study of lymphopenia after photon versus proton radiotherapy. Sequenced by immunoSEQ multiplex PCR; TCRdb stores in-frame clones only, minus some. The table has some 25,000 clones, 70% to 85% seen once; the top ten hold about 20%. The material was peripheral blood, obtained from a patient treated with proton-based radiotherapy. These TCRs come from an older woman with pancreatic cancer.

This clone came up a few times. This chain connects TRBV7-6 to TRBJ2-2; TRBD2 might be the D (5 bases). Trimming took off 5 bases at V and 7 bases at J, with 23 bases between the two ends. The germline CDR1 and CDR2 sequences are SGHVS and FNYEAQ. The CDR3 totals 17 residues. CDR3 protein: CASSPQRGPGGGGELFF. The CDR3 DNA reads as TGTGCCAGCAGCCCCCAGCGTGGACCAGGAGGCGGCGGGGAGCTGTTTTTT.

This clone was found once. The V gene is TRBV5-6, the J gene TRBJ1-2, with D tentatively TRBD1 (6 bases). The germline V and J ends were trimmed by 6 bases and 2 bases, with 23 bases remaining between them. The CDR3 spans 17 residues. Per germline, CDR1 SGHDT and CDR2 YYEEEE. For the CDR3, the DNA is TGTGCCAGCACTCACCCGTACCGGGACAAGAAAAACTATGGCTACACCTTC. Protein: CASTHPYRDKKNYGYTF.

This clone has only one observation. The chain has TRBV2 and TRBJ1-2; D is uncertain. Trimming took 7 bases from V and 8 from J, leaving 14 bases between them. The CDR3 loop spans 12 amino acids. Per the germline V gene, CDR1 is SNHLY and CDR2 is FYNNEI. For the CDR3, the DNA is TGTGCCAGCATTACCGGGAAGGGAGGCTACACCTTC. Encoded protein: CASITGKGGYTF.

V gene TRBV25-1 combines with J gene TRBJ1-3; TRBD1 matches at 9 bases. Trimming took 3 bases from V and 7 from J; bases not matched to a gene: 7. The V gene's germline CDR1 is MGHDK and CDR2 SYGVNS. There are 15 residues in the CDR3. This CDR3 is CASSEAGQGRNTIYF. The CDR3 nucleotides are TGTGCCAGCAGTGAGGCTGGACAGGGGAGGAACACCATATATTTT.

This clone appeared once. The chain combines TRBV9 with TRBJ2-2; tentative D call: TRBD1 (6 bases). The germline CDR1 and CDR2 sequences are SGDLS and YYNGEE. Between the trimmed V and J ends, which lost 4 bases and 8 bases, there was a span of 21 bases. The CDR3 loop spans 16 amino acids. The CDR3 region is CASSLPGTPRGGELFF. The CDR3 DNA sequence: TGTGCCAGCAGCCTACCCGGGACACCAAGGGGTGGGGAGCTGTTTTTT.

The rearrangement uses TRBV10-3 and TRBJ2-5; 8 bases match TRBD2. The CDR3 is made up of 15 amino acids. Germline assignment: CDR1 ENHRY and CDR2 SYGVKD. V lost 2 bases to trimming and J lost 1 base; unmatched junction nucleotides: 3. As DNA, the CDR3 is TGTGCCATCAGTGAGACTAGCGGAGGCCAAGAGACCCAGTACTTC. Residues: CAISETSGGQETQYF.

The chain has TRBV28 and TRBJ2-3; D unclear. CDR3 length: 13 residues. Germline lookup yields CDR1 MDHEN and CDR2 SYDVKM. The V and J ends lost 2 bases and 4 bases respectively, with 7 bases between them. CDR3 sequence (DNA): TGTGCCAGCAGTTTAGGGTGGGCAGATACGCAGTATTTT. Protein: CASSLGWADTQYF.

CDR3 in amino acids: CASSQEHYTQYF. Here the CDR3 DNA reads TGTGCCAGCAGCCAAGAACACTACACCCAGTATTTT. This rearrangement joins TRBV4-2 to TRBJ2-3; no firm D call. Germline lookup yields CDR1 LGHNA and CDR2 YNFKEQ. The CDR3 totals 12 residues. With 0 bases removed from V and 12 bases from J, the gap between germline ends came to 10 bases.

This clone was seen a few times. The chain joins TRBV7-9 to TRBJ2-1; 8 bases are a match to TRBD2. The CDR3 contains 15 residues. Per the germline V gene, CDR1 is SEHNR and CDR2 is FQNEAQ (reference sequence). Trimming took 1 base from V and 14 from J; bases not matched to a gene: 13. Written as DNA, the CDR3 is TGTGCCAGCAGCTTAGATGGTAGCGGGAATTTGGAGAAGTTCTTC. Amino acids: CASSLDGSGNLEKFF.

CDR3 loop: CSVGTLAGTGELFF. CDR3 DNA sequence: TGCAGCGTTGGGACACTCGCGGGTACCGGGGAGCTGTTTTTT. V is TRBV29-1 and J is TRBJ2-2, with D perhaps matching TRBD1 or TRBD2 (5 bases each). This CDR3 is built from 14 residues. The germline CDR1 and CDR2 sequences are SQVTM and ANQGSEA. V was trimmed by 4 bases and J by 5 bases, leaving 14 bases between them.

The chain links TRBV7-2 to TRBJ2-7; the D gene could be TRBD1 or TRBD2 (5 bases each). The germline V gene has CDR1 SGHTA and CDR2 FQGNSA. The CDR3 totals 14 residues. Trimming took 3 bases from V and 2 from J, leaving 11 bases between them. CDR3 in amino acids: CASSLGTGTYEQYF. CDR3 in DNA: TGTGCCAGCAGCTTGGGGACCGGCACCTACGAGCAGTACTTC.

The V call is TRBV9, the J call TRBJ2-2; 10 bases are a match to TRBD2. Trimming cost V 0 bases and J 6 bases; bases outside gene matches: 5. Per the germline V gene, CDR1 is SGDLS and CDR2 is YYNGEE. The CDR3 spans 16 residues. The CDR3 loop is CASSVDLAGAAGELFF. The CDR3 DNA follows: TGTGCCAGCAGCGTAGACCTAGCGGGAGCGGCCGGGGAGCTGTTTTTT.

The chain combines TRBV18 with TRBJ2-3; D may be TRBD2 (8 bases). V lost 4 bases to trimming and J lost 6 bases, with 23 bases between them. The CDR3 runs 17 residues. In germline, CDR1 is KGHSH, CDR2 LQKENI. The CDR3 DNA is TGTGCCAGCTCACTACAGGGGTCAGGACTAGCAACCGATACGCAGTATTTT. Translated, it gives CASSLQGSGLATDTQYF. Complete variable domain (other parts from reference TRBV18 and TRBJ2-3): NAGVMQNPRHLVRRRGQEARLRCSPMKGHSHVYWYRQLPEEGLKFMVYLQKENIIDESGMPKERFSAEFPKEGPSILRIQQVVRGDSAAYFCASSLQGSGLATDTQYFGPGTRLTVL.

The genes are TRBV11-3 and TRBJ2-7; TRBD1 or TRBD2 may be the D gene (6 bases each). The CDR3 consists of 15 residues. Trimming took 1 base from V and 2 from J, leaving 12 bases between them. Germline V gene data show CDR1 as SGHNT and CDR2 as YENEEA. The CDR3 reads CASSLVGGFTYEQYF. The DNA of the CDR3 is TGTGCCAGCAGCTTAGTCGGGGGCTTTACCTACGAGCAGTACTTC.

The chain combines TRBV2 with TRBJ2-5, with 7 bases fitting TRBD2. This CDR3 is built from 13 residues. J lost 5 bases, V lost 7 bases, and 7 bases had no gene match. CDR1 is SNHLY, CDR2 FYNNEI, per germline. The CDR3 DNA follows: TGTGCCAGCACGAGGGAGGGTGGGGAGACCCAGTACTTC. This sequence encodes CASTREGGETQYF.

The rearrangement joins TRBV28 to TRBJ1-2; 8 nucleotides match TRBD1. V dropped 2 bases and J dropped 4; count of bases not matched to a gene: 3. Germline V gives CDR1 MDHEN, CDR2 SYDVKM. The CDR3 loop spans 14 amino acids. CDR3 bases: TGTGCCAGCAGTTTAGGGACAGGACGCTATGGCTACACCTTC. Its translation is CASSLGTGRYGYTF.

This clone has only one observation. The rearrangement links TRBV28 to TRBJ1-5; D perhaps matches TRBD1 (5 bases). CDR1 and CDR2 (germline): MDHEN, SYDVKM. The CDR3 is made up of 15 amino acids. The V end lost 2 bases, the J end lost 3 bases, and 11 bases lay between the germline ends. The CDR3 sequence: CASSLDRTFNQPQHF. CDR3 nucleotides: TGTGCCAGCAGTTTAGACCGGACATTCAATCAGCCCCAGCATTTT.

The chain is built from TRBV7-3 and TRBJ2-7; 8 positions match TRBD2. Germline loops: CDR1 SGHTA, CDR2 FQGTGA. This CDR3 has 18 residues. Trimming at V came to 2 bases and at J to 2 bases, leaving 14 bases not matched to a gene. The CDR3 DNA reads TGTGCCAGCAGCTTATCCCCCCGGACTAGCCTAATCCCCTACGAGCAGTACTTC. Its protein is CASSLSPRTSLIPYEQYF.

The V call is TRBV30, the J call TRBJ1-5; TRBD1 is a possible D gene (6 bases). The germline CDR1 and CDR2 sequences are GTSNPN and SVGIG (reference sequence). This CDR3 has 14 residues. Trimming left V 0 bases short and J 8 bases short, with 14 bases between. The CDR3 DNA is TGTGCCTGGAGTGTACGACAGGCTGGTAAGCCCCAGCATTTT. It specifies CAWSVRQAGKPQHF.

V gene TRBV30 combines with J gene TRBJ2-2; D is undetermined. The CDR3 sequence is 13 residues long. The V gene lost 0 bases and the J gene lost 6 bases, with 8 bases spanning the gap. Germline loops: CDR1 GTSNPN, CDR2 SVGIG (reference sequence). In nucleotides, the CDR3 is TGTGCCTGGAGTGTATCAGCCTCCGGGGAGCTGTTTTTT. The encoded protein is CAWSVSASGELFF.

The J gene is TRBJ2-2, the V gene TRBV27; tentative D call: TRBD1 (6 bases). This CDR3 contains 16 residues. Trimming took off 5 bases at V and 1 base at J, with 14 bases between the two ends. Germline V gene lookup returns CDR1 MNHEY and CDR2 SMNVEV (reference sequence). Written as DNA, the CDR3 is TGTGCCAGCAGTGGGATGACAGGAGAGAACACCGGGGAGCTGTTTTTT. Translation gives CASSGMTGENTGELFF.

The chain is built from TRBV5-1 and TRBJ2-3; D perhaps matches TRBD2 (6 bases). Germline V gives CDR1 SGHRS, CDR2 YFSETQ. The CDR3 covers 15 residues. V was pared by 2 bases and J by 2 bases, with 12 bases between. CDR3 sequence reads: CASSLTGANTDTQYF. The CDR3 DNA is TGCGCCAGCAGCTTAACGGGAGCAAACACAGATACGCAGTATTTT.

This chain links TRBV28 with TRBJ1-1, with D possibly being TRBD1 (5 bases). Germline values: CDR1 MDHEN, CDR2 SYDVKM. Trimming left V 2 bases short and J 4 bases short, with 17 bases between. The CDR3 is 16 amino acids. CDR3 protein: CASSLNRGGLSTEAFF. Written as DNA, the CDR3 is TGTGCCAGCAGTTTAAATCGGGGCGGACTTTCCACTGAAGCTTTCTTT. Filled out from reference TRBV28 and TRBJ1-1, the complete variable domain reads DVKVTQSSRYLVKRTGEKVFLECVQDMDHENMFWYRQDPGLGLRLIYFSYDVKMKEKGDIPEGYSVSREKKERFSLILESASTNQTSMYLCASSLNRGGLSTEAFFGQGTRLTVV.

V gene TRBV27 combines with J gene TRBJ2-2, with TRBD2 as a possible D gene (7 bases). Trimming shortened V by 8 bases and J by 1 base, and 11 bases separated the two germline ends. The CDR3 contains 14 residues. CDR1 is MNHEY and CDR2 is SMNVEV in the germline V gene (reference sequence). The CDR3, as DNA: TGTGCCAGCTTCGGGGGGCAGAACACCGGGGAGCTGTTTTTT. This gives the protein CASFGGQNTGELFF.

In regard to this clone: Sequence at one end of the junction differs from germline and may be a read error. This chain links TRBV7-7 with TRBJ2-5; 8 bases are a match to TRBD1. Germline-derived CDR1 and CDR2 are SSHAT and FNYEAQ (reference sequence). This CDR3 is 16 amino acids long. In DNA, the CDR3 is TGTGCTAGCAGCCAGTACCGACCGGACAGGGTGGAGACCCAGTACTTC. As protein: CASSQYRPDRVETQYF. Using reference TRBV7-7 and TRBJ2-5 for the parts outside the CDR3, the full variable domain is GAGVSQSPRYKVTKRGQDVTLRCDPISSHATLYWYQQALGQGPEFLTYFNYEAQPDKSGLPSDRFSAERPEGSISTLTIQRTEQRDSAMYRCASSQYRPDRVETQYFGPGTRLLVL.

This sequence joins TRBV4-3 and TRBJ2-2; 10 bases agree with TRBD2. The CDR3 is 16 residues long. J gave up 5 bases and V 0 bases, and 3 bases lay outside the gene matches. CDR1 and CDR2 (germline): LGHNA, YSLEER. Here the CDR3 DNA reads TGCGCCAGCAGCCAAGATGGTAGCGGGGGGACCGGGGAGCTGTTTTTT. Translated, it gives CASSQDGSGGTGELFF.

This CDR3 is CAWSVTYRGPPGYTF. The CDR3 DNA reads TGTGCCTGGAGTGTAACTTACAGGGGACCCCCTGGCTACACCTTC. The chain links TRBV30 to TRBJ1-2; TRBD1 agrees at 7 bases. J lost 7 bases, V lost 0 bases, and 11 bases had no gene match. CDR1 is GTSNPN, CDR2 SVGIG, per germline (reference sequence). There are 15 residues in the CDR3.

This chain joins TRBV28 and TRBJ1-2, with TRBD1 matching 7 bases. V shed 2 bases and J 4 bases; nucleotides not matched to a gene: 4. The length of the CDR3 is 14 residues. Per germline, CDR1 MDHEN and CDR2 SYDVKM. CDR3 DNA sequence: TGTGCCAGCAGTTTAGAAGGGGGCGGCTATGGCTACACCTTC. This translates into CASSLEGGGYGYTF.